Many counts were recorded for the clone carrying this TCR beta chain. The data were obtained in a study of T cell repertoires in cytomegalovirus infection. Germline V gene data show CDR1 as MDHEN and CDR2 as SYDVKM. The CDR3 spans 15 residues. V shed 9 bases and J 4 bases; nucleotides not matched to a gene: 14. MiXCR, applied by TCRdb to the reads, yields one record per CDR3 protein. The sample includes about 150,000 distinct CDR3 sequences, about a quarter of them seen just once. Sequencing was done on a sample of PBMCs. The chain uses TRBV28 and TRBJ2-5; 7 nucleotides line up with TRBD2. The origin of this receptor is a human donor in good health (CMV status not recorded). Some clones in this sample may be carry-over from other donors' samples. CDR3: CASHENRGGGETQYF. The CDR3 nucleotides read TGTGCCAGTCATGAAAATAGGGGCGGGGGAGAGACCCAGTACTTC.